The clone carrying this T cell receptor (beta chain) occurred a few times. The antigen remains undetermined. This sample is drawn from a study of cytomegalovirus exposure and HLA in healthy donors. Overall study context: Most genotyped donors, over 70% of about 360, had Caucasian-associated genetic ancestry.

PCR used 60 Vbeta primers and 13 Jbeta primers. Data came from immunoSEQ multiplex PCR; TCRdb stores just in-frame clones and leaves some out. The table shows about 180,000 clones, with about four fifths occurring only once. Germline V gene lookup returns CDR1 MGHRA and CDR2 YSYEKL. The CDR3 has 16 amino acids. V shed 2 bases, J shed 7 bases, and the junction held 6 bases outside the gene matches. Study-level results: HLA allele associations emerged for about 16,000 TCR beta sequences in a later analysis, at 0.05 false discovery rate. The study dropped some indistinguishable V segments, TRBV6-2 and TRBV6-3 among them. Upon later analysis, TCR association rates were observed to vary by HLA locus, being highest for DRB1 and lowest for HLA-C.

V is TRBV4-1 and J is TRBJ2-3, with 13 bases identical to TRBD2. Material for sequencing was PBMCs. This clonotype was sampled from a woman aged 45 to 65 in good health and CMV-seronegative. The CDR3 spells CASSQPLAGGRNTQYF. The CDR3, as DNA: TGCGCCAGCAGCCAACCACTAGCGGGAGGGCGGAATACGCAGTATTTT.